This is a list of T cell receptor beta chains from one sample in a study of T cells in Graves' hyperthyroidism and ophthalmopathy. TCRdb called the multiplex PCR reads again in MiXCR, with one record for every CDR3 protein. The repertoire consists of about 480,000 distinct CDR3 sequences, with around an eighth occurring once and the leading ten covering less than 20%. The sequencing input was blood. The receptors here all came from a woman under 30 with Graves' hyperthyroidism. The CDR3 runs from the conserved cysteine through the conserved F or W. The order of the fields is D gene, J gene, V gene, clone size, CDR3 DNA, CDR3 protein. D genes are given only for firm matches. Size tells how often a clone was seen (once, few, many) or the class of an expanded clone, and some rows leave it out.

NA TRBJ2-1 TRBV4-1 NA TGCGCCAGCAGCCAAGATCGGTCGGCTACCCCTACCAACAATGAGCAGTTCTTC CASSQDRSATPTNNEQFF
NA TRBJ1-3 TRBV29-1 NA TGCAGCTCAATTTCTGGAAACACCATATATTTT CSSISGNTIYF
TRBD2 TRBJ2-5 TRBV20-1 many TGCAGTGCTAGTCATCAGCGGGAGGGACAATGGGAGACCCAGTACTTC CSASHQREGQWETQYF
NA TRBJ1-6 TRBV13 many TGTGCCAGCAGCTTAAGTATCCAGGTCAATTCACCCCTCCACTTT CASSLSIQVNSPLHF
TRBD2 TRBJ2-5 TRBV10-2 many TGCGCCAGCAGTGAGACTAGCGGGAGGTTAGGGACCCAGTACTTC CASSETSGRLGTQYF
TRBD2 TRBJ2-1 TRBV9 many TGTGCCAGCAGCGTAGTTTCGGGACTAGCAAGCAATGAGCAGTTCTTC CASSVVSGLASNEQFF
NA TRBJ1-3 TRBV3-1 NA TGTGCCAGCAGCCTTCAGCCGGTGAGGGGAAACATCATATATTTT CASSLQPVRGNIIYF
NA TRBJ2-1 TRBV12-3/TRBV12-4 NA TGTGCCAGCAGTTCCCTGGAAGCCCCATACAATGAGCAGTTCTTC CASSSLEAPYNEQFF
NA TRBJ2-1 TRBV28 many TGTGCCAGCAGTTCTTCCGCTAATGAGCAGTTCTTC CASSSSANEQFF
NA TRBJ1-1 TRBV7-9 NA TGTGCCAGCAGCTCCCTGGGAGGCAGGGTTGAAGCTTTCTTT CASSSLGGRVEAFF
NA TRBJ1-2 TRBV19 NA TGTGCCAGTAGTATCTATGGGATTAGCTATGGCTACACCTTC CASSIYGISYGYTF
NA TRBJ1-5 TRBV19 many TGTGCCAGTAGTATTTTGGGACAAGGGCCGAATCAGCCCCAGCATTTT CASSILGQGPNQPQHF
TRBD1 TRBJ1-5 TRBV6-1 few TGTGCCAGCCTACGTGGGACAGGTACCATCAATAGCAATCAGCCCCAGCATTTT CASLRGTGTINSNQPQHF
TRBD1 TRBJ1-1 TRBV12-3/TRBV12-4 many TGTGCCAGCAGTTCTTCACAGGGGGCGCAAGCTTTCTTT CASSSSQGAQAFF
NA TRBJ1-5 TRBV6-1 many TGTGCCAGCAGGCGACAGGTTCGTGAGCCCCAGCATTTT CASRRQVREPQHF
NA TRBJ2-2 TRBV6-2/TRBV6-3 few TGTGCCAGCGGAGCAAGGATTGGGGCCGGGGAGCTGTTTTTT CASGARIGAGELFF
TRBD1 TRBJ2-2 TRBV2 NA TGCGCCAGCAGCCACCAAAGGGAACGGGACAGGGACACCGGGGAGCTGTTTTTT CASSHQRERDRDTGELFF
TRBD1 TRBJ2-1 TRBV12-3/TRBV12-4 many TGTGCCAGCGTTAAGTTCCCTTCGGCCACCTCTTGGACAGGGGGCGCGGGGTACAATGAGCAGTTCTTC CASVKFPSATSWTGGAGYNEQFF
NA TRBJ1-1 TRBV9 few TGTGCCAGCAGCCCCTTGAGGGGCACTGAAGCTTTCTTT CASSPLRGTEAFF
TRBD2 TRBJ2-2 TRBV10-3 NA TGTGCCATCCTTAGCGGGGGCACCGGGGAGCTGTTTTTT CAILSGGTGELFF
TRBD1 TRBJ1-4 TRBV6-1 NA TGTGCCAGCGGGAGACAGGGGGCAAATGAAAAACTGTTTTTT CASGRQGANEKLFF
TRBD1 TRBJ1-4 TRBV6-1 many TGTGCCAGCAGTTTGGACAGGGGATATGAAAAACTGTTTTTT CASSLDRGYEKLFF
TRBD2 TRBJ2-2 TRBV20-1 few TGCAGTGCCTTAAGCGGGGGGAACACCGGGGAGCTGTTTTTT CSALSGGNTGELFF
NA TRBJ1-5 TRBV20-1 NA TGCAGTGCTAGCCCTAGCAATCAGCCCCAGCATTTT CSASPSNQPQHF
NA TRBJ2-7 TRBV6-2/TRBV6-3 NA TGTGCCGGCAGTGGGAGCTTAGCGGTCTACGAGCAGTACTTC CAGSGSLAVYEQYF
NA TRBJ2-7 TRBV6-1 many TGTGCCAGCATAGCGGCGACTTACGAGCAGTACTTC CASIAATYEQYF
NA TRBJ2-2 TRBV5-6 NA TGTGCCAGCAGCTCCTCCCACAGCCTTGGGAACACCGGGGAGCTGTTTTTT CASSSSHSLGNTGELFF
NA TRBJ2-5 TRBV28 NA TGTGCCAGCAGCTCGGACGGTCACATGGGAGAGACCCAGTACTTC CASSSDGHMGETQYF
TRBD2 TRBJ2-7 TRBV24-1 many TGTGCCACCAGTGCGGCCGGGAGGGCCTACGAGCAGTACTTC CATSAAGRAYEQYF
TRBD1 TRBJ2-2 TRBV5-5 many TGTGCCAGCAGCTCGACTCCCGGACAGGGTATGATCGGGGAGCTGTTTTTT CASSSTPGQGMIGELFF
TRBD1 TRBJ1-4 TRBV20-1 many TGCAGTGCTAGAGTAGGGACAGGGTGTGGAAAACTGTTTTTT CSARVGTGCGKLFF
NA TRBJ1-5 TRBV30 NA TGTGCCTGGAGTGTGATACAGTCAAATCAGCCCCAGCATTTT CAWSVIQSNQPQHF
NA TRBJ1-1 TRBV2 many TGTGCCAGCAGTGAATTGACCTTTCCGGGGGTTGAAGCTTTCTTT CASSELTFPGVEAFF
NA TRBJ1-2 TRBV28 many TGTGCCAGCAGTTTATCCTCCGGCACGATCTATGGCTACACCTTC CASSLSSGTIYGYTF
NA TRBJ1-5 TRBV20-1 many TGCAGTGCTAGGTTCAACAGGGAACGGGGTCAGCCCCAGCATTTT CSARFNRERGQPQHF
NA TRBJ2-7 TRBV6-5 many TGTGCCAGCAGTTACTCTACTAGCAGTAGTTCCTCCTACGAGCAGTACTTC CASSYSTSSSSSYEQYF
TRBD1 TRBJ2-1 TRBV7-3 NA TGTGCCAGCAGCTCTCCGGGACAGTCCTACAATGAGCAGTTCTTC CASSSPGQSYNEQFF
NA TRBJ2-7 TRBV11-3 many TGTGCCAGCAGCTCGACCGGGTTTAGCTACGAGCAGTACTTC CASSSTGFSYEQYF
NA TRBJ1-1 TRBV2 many TGTGCCAGCAGTCGGAAGGGGTGGAACACTGAAGCTTTCTTT CASSRKGWNTEAFF
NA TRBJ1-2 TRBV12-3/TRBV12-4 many TGTGCCAGCTCTTTCGGGGGGCTTAACGATGGCTACACCTTC CASSFGGLNDGYTF
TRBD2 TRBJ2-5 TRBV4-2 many TGTGCCAGCAGCCAAGCCTTAGCGGGAGGGGCCGAAGAGACCCAGTACTTC CASSQALAGGAEETQYF
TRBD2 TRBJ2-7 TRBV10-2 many TGCGCCACACTTGACCTAGCGGGAGGGCCAGTCCGCTACGAGCAGTACTTC CATLDLAGGPVRYEQYF
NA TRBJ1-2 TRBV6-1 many TGTGCCAGCAGTCCTTGGGGCCATGGCTACACCTTC CASSPWGHGYTF
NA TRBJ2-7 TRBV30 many TGTGCCTGGAGTGTATACAGTGAATCCTACGAGCAGTACTTC CAWSVYSESYEQYF
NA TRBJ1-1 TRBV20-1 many TGCAGTGCTACCTTAAGGGGACTGAACACTGAAGCTTTCTTT CSATLRGLNTEAFF
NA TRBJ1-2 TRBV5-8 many TGTGCCAGCAGCTTGGAATCAAGGACTAACTATGGCTACACCTTC CASSLESRTNYGYTF
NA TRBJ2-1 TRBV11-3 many TGTGCCAGCAGCGGCTTAATGAATGAGCAGTTCTTC CASSGLMNEQFF
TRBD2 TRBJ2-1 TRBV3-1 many TGTGCCAGCAGCCCACTACCGGGCCTTAGCGGGCAGCACTACAATGAGCAGTTCTTC CASSPLPGLSGQHYNEQFF
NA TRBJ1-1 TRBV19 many TGTGCCAGTAATAGCCGGGGAGGGTTCTGGACTGAAGCTTTCTTT CASNSRGGFWTEAFF
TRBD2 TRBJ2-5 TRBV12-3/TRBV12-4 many TGTGCCAGCAGTTCCATAGCGGGAGAGACGGAGACCCAGTACTTC CASSSIAGETETQYF
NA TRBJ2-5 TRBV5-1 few TGCGCCAGCAGCTTGGAAGTCTACCAAGAGACCCAGTACTTC CASSLEVYQETQYF
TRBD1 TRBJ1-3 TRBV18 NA TGTGCCAGCTCAGACGGACAGGGGATTGGAAACACCATATATTTT CASSDGQGIGNTIYF
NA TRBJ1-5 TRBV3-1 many TGTGCCAGCGGCCAAGATTTGATGGGGCAGCCCCAGCATTTT CASGQDLMGQPQHF
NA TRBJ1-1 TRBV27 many TGTGCCAGCAGCTCAGCGGGGGGGGAAGCTTTCTTT CASSSAGGEAFF
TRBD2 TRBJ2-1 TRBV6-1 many TGTGCCAGCAGGGCCGGGACTACCTACAATGAGCAGTTCTTC CASRAGTTYNEQFF
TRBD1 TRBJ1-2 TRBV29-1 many TGCAGCGTTGAAAGCTCGACAGGGCGGGGTGGCTACACCTTC CSVESSTGRGGYTF
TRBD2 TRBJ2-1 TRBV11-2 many TGTGCCAGCAGCTTTCGGACTAGCGGGAGGCCAAATGAGCAGTTCTTC CASSFRTSGRPNEQFF
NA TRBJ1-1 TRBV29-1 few TGCAGCGTTGATTATCAGGGATCGTTTACTGAAGCTTTCTTT CSVDYQGSFTEAFF
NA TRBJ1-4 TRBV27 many TGTGCCAGCAGCGGGAGTGGGGCTAATGAAAAACTGTTTTTT CASSGSGANEKLFF
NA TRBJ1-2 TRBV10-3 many TGTGCCATCAGCCAGACAGCCAACTATGGCTACACCTTC CAISQTANYGYTF